The rows below give T cell receptor beta chains drawn from one sample of a study of CD8 T cells in ankylosing spondylitis. Each CDR3 protein gets one entry after TCRdb re-called the 5' RACE reads with MiXCR. The sample has around 340,000 distinct CDR3 sequences; approximately 22% are singletons. Sequenced: blood, either unsorted or a sorted T cell fraction (not recorded which). The receptor source for this set is a male donor with ankylosing spondylitis or in good health (not recorded which). Both conserved end residues are part of each CDR3. The D gene is left open where the match is weak.

CDR3aa | v_gene | d_gene
CASSPVEGKLFF | TRBV9 | -
CASSQPGQEDNEQFF | TRBV3-1 | TRBD1
CASSPSLAPYDEQFF | TRBV6-1 | -
CSADRGGANTGELFF | TRBV20-1 | -
CASSLEEWTYEQYF | TRBV5-1 | -
CASTPDRLRETQYF | TRBV12-3/TRBV12-4 | -
CASSLEFAEKGGGYTF | TRBV7-9 | -
CAISESTSFTDTQYF | TRBV10-3 | -
CASTLGKYNEQFF | TRBV12-3/TRBV12-4 | -
CASSRGFLGNQPQHF | TRBV21-1 | -
CSANSELGDTQYF | TRBV20-1 | -
CAWSEGQGVDYEQYF | TRBV30 | TRBD1
CASSLDDSPVSYEQYF | TRBV7-9 | -
CASTTTRYLTEAFF | TRBV6-1 | -
CASSEASGGHNEQFF | TRBV6-1 | TRBD2
CASSLSHLANTGELFF | TRBV11-2 | -
CASSLVVHEQFF | TRBV12-3/TRBV12-4 | -
CASTIGGQIPYNEQFF | TRBV27 | -
CASSFARGNSPLHF | TRBV12-3/TRBV12-4 | -
CSVGAANPNYGYTF | TRBV29-1 | -
CASSADYLETQYF | TRBV7-9 | -
CASSVDGYRTDTQYF | TRBV9 | -
CASSERANYGYTF | TRBV6-1 | -
CASSLLGAAQYF | TRBV27 | -
CASISAGAETQYF | TRBV2 | -
CSAAYIPGQENTEAFF | TRBV29-1 | TRBD1
CASSAHLDPTDTQYF | TRBV9 | -
CASSATSLDTQYF | TRBV12-3/TRBV12-4 | -
CASSPTRTNEKLFF | TRBV18 | -
CASRDWIHEQYF | TRBV6-2/TRBV6-3 | -
CASSEVDLPYQETQYF | TRBV2 | -
CASSLVALAQETQYF | TRBV7-2 | -
CASSPPGGNEQFF | TRBV12-3/TRBV12-4 | -
CASGDQGAIQETQYF | TRBV7-8 | TRBD1
CASSPDPRETQYF | TRBV13 | -
CASSEWVGGQETQYF | TRBV6-1 | -
CASSQDFFNYNKQFF | TRBV14 | -
CASSAQGGTYEQYF | TRBV7-6 | -
CASSYTDYNEQFF | TRBV12-3/TRBV12-4 | -
CASRLTGNYEQYF | TRBV27 | TRBD1
CASSLAPFAANNEQFF | TRBV5-1 | -
CASSTSGGTTYEQYF | TRBV6-5 | TRBD2
CSVSDGFSTDTQYF | TRBV29-1 | -